Detailed here is one TCR beta chain. The method was immunoSEQ multiplex PCR; TCRdb's version includes in-frame clones alone and lacks a portion of them. The data hold more than 45,000 clones, with over 75% observed a single time. This entry comes from a study of T cells in tuberculosis. Whole-study context: Sequenced TCRs come from CD1B-GMM tetramer-binding T cells.

Thawed, overnight-rested PBMC were stained with GMM-loaded CD1B tetramer, viability dye and anti-CD3, then sorted. C32 glucose monomycolate from Rhodococcus equi was loaded onto the CD1B tetramers. This receptor was taken from an adult woman with latent tuberculosis. Sequenced material: CD1b-GMM tetramer-negative cells sorted from PBMCs.

The CDR3 loop is CASSVGTGDEAFF. CDR3 sequence (DNA): TGTGCCAGCAGCGTAGGGACAGGGGATGAAGCTTTCTTT. The V and J genes are TRBV9 and TRBJ1-1; TRBD1 aligns across 9 bases. The CDR3 is 13 residues long. Germline CDR1 reads SGDLS; CDR2 reads YYNGEE. V lost 0 bases, J lost 7 bases, and 1 base stayed unmatched.